These T cell receptor beta chains were read from a single sample in a study of blood T cell repertoires in COVID-19. The data were produced by immunoSEQ multiplex PCR, yet TCRdb's version contains in-frame clones alone and is incomplete. The repertoire has a few hundred thousand clones, around 84% of them found once; the top ten carry around 2.7%. The sequenced material came from peripheral blood. These receptors came from a man between 60 and 75 years old with acute or convalescent COVID-19. The CDR3 runs from the conserved cysteine through the conserved F or W. Fields, in order: CDR3 DNA, CDR3 protein, V gene, D gene, clone size, J gene. A D gene is named only where the DNA matches it firmly. Size values are once, few and many counts, or a class for expanded clones, and some rows have none.

DNA: TGTGCCAGCAGTTCTTCCGGGACAGCTCAAGAGACCCAGTACTTC; CDR3: CASSSSGTAQETQYF; V: TRBV28; D: TRBD1; size: .; J: TRBJ2-5
DNA: TGTGCCATCAGTGAGCGGGGGTGGAACAGGGGGCTTGGCTACACCTTC; CDR3: CAISERGWNRGLGYTF; V: TRBV10-3; D: TRBD1; size: .; J: TRBJ1-2
DNA: TGTGCCAGCAGTCCCTCGGACAGGGTGATGGACTATGGCTACACCTTC; CDR3: CASSPSDRVMDYGYTF; V: TRBV28; D: TRBD1; size: .; J: TRBJ1-2
DNA: TGTGCCTGGAGTGGGACAAGGAACTATGGCTACACCTTC; CDR3: CAWSGTRNYGYTF; V: TRBV30; D: .; size: .; J: TRBJ1-2
DNA: TGTGCCACCAGTGTCGGGGGACTAGCGGGGGACCAAGCAACCCAGTACTTC; CDR3: CATSVGGLAGDQATQYF; V: TRBV24-1; D: TRBD2; size: .; J: TRBJ2-5
DNA: TGCGCCAGCAGCCAAGACGGGCGCTCAGGGGGCGGCACAGATACGCAGTATTTT; CDR3: CASSQDGRSGGGTDTQYF; V: TRBV4-3; D: TRBD1; size: .; J: TRBJ2-3
DNA: TGTGCCACCTCGACAGGGGCTTCAACCTACGAGCAGTACTTC; CDR3: CATSTGASTYEQYF; V: TRBV18; D: TRBD1; size: .; J: TRBJ2-7
DNA: TGTGCCAGCAGCCAAGGACAGCCCACCGGGGAGCTGTTTTTT; CDR3: CASSQGQPTGELFF; V: TRBV5-5; D: .; size: few; J: TRBJ2-2
DNA: TGTGCCACCAGCAGAGATTTTGGCCAGCCCCAGCATTTT; CDR3: CATSRDFGQPQHF; V: TRBV15; D: .; size: .; J: TRBJ1-5
DNA: TGTGCCAGCAGCCAATTATCATCGGGTTTAGGCACTGAAGCTTTCTTT; CDR3: CASSQLSSGLGTEAFF; V: TRBV3-1/TRBV3-2; D: .; size: .; J: TRBJ1-1
DNA: TGCGCCAGCAGCTTTGGAACAGGGGGTCCCTACGAGCAGTACTTC; CDR3: CASSFGTGGPYEQYF; V: TRBV5-1; D: TRBD1; size: .; J: TRBJ2-7
DNA: TGTGCCAGCAGTGAATCGACAGGGATGTTTTCACCCCTCCACTTT; CDR3: CASSESTGMFSPLHF; V: TRBV25-1; D: TRBD1; size: once; J: TRBJ1-6
DNA: TGCGCCAGCAGCCATTCGGGGGGGCCCCCCCAGGAAAAGTTCTTC; CDR3: CASSHSGGPPQEKFF; V: TRBV4-1; D: TRBD2; size: .; J: TRBJ2-1
DNA: TGTGCCAGCAGCGTGGGGGACAGACTTAATGAAAAACTGTTTTTT; CDR3: CASSVGDRLNEKLFF; V: TRBV14; D: TRBD1; size: .; J: TRBJ1-4
DNA: TGTGCCAGCAGAACCCCCCGGGGAAACAATGAGCAGTTCTTC; CDR3: CASRTPRGNNEQFF; V: TRBV6-5; D: .; size: .; J: TRBJ2-1
DNA: TGTGCCAGCAGCCAAGCCCTCTCCTATAATTCACCCCTCCACTTT; CDR3: CASSQALSYNSPLHF; V: TRBV14; D: .; size: .; J: TRBJ1-6
DNA: TGCGCCAGCAGCTTGGGAGGCACCAACTATGGCTACACCTTC; CDR3: CASSLGGTNYGYTF; V: TRBV5-1; D: .; size: once; J: TRBJ1-2
DNA: TGCGCCAGCAGCTTGGGCGGAGAAGGGGTCTATGGCTACACCTTC; CDR3: CASSLGGEGVYGYTF; V: TRBV5-1; D: .; size: once; J: TRBJ1-2
DNA: TGTGCCAGCAGTGTGGGGGCGTGGACCGGGGAGCTGTTTTTT; CDR3: CASSVGAWTGELFF; V: TRBV2; D: .; size: few; J: TRBJ2-2
DNA: TGTGCCAGCAGTTACTCCGGACTAGCCGCAGATACGCAGTATTTT; CDR3: CASSYSGLAADTQYF; V: TRBV6-5; D: TRBD2; size: once; J: TRBJ2-3
DNA: TGCGCCAGCAGCTCCGGACAGCCCTATAATTCACCCCTCCACTTT; CDR3: CASSSGQPYNSPLHF; V: TRBV5-1; D: .; size: .; J: TRBJ1-6
DNA: TGTGCCATCAGTGAGTGGGGCGTGGAGGGTCGCGAGCAGTACTTC; CDR3: CAISEWGVEGREQYF; V: TRBV10-3; D: .; size: once; J: TRBJ2-7
DNA: TGTGCCAGCAGTTACTCCCCAGGCCAGCCCCAGCATTTT; CDR3: CASSYSPGQPQHF; V: TRBV6-5; D: .; size: .; J: TRBJ1-5
DNA: TGTGCCAGCAGCTCACGGACTAGCGGGTTGTTGGGAACAGATACGCAGTATTTT; CDR3: CASSSRTSGLLGTDTQYF; V: TRBV9; D: TRBD2; size: .; J: TRBJ2-3
DNA: TGTGCCAGCAGCTTAGATATACAGGGTTATACAGATACGCAGTATTTT; CDR3: CASSLDIQGYTDTQYF; V: TRBV11-3; D: .; size: .; J: TRBJ2-3
DNA: TGTGCCAGCAGCCGGACTAGCGGGGTCAATGAGCAGTTCTTC; CDR3: CASSRTSGVNEQFF; V: TRBV14; D: TRBD2; size: .; J: TRBJ2-1
DNA: TGTGCCAGCAGTTACTCGAGACCTCTCGGGACAGATAAGAACACTGAAGCTTTCTTT; CDR3: CASSYSRPLGTDKNTEAFF; V: TRBV6-2/TRBV6-3; D: TRBD1; size: .; J: TRBJ1-1
DNA: TGCGCCAGCAGCTTTAAGCTGGAGACCCAGTACTTC; CDR3: CASSFKLETQYF; V: TRBV5-1; D: .; size: .; J: TRBJ2-5
DNA: TGCGCCAGCAGCCCTCACAAAACAGGGACCCAGTACTTC; CDR3: CASSPHKTGTQYF; V: TRBV4-3; D: .; size: .; J: TRBJ2-5
DNA: TGTGCCAGCAGCTTCGGCTCTGGAAACACCATATATTTT; CDR3: CASSFGSGNTIYF; V: TRBV5-6; D: .; size: once; J: TRBJ1-3
DNA: TGTGCCAGCAGCCAAGATGTAGAAGTGCAGTTCTTC; CDR3: CASSQDVEVQFF; V: TRBV3-1/TRBV3-2; D: .; size: .; J: TRBJ2-1
DNA: TGTGCCAGCAGCGCCCGGGGGGGATTGGCACTCCAAGAGACCCAGTACTTC; CDR3: CASSARGGLALQETQYF; V: TRBV9; D: TRBD2; size: .; J: TRBJ2-5
DNA: TGTGCCAGTCGACAGGGAAACACAGATACGCAGTATTTT; CDR3: CASRQGNTDTQYF; V: TRBV12-3/TRBV12-4; D: TRBD1; size: few; J: TRBJ2-3
DNA: TGTGCCAGCAGCCACTGGAGGCGGGAGCTGTTTTTT; CDR3: CASSHWRRELFF; V: TRBV3-1/TRBV3-2; D: .; size: once; J: TRBJ2-2
DNA: TGTGCCAGCAGGGGGGGGCGAGAAGATACGCAGTATTTT; CDR3: CASRGGREDTQYF; V: TRBV4-2; D: .; size: .; J: TRBJ2-3
DNA: TGTGCCAGCAGCGTAGGAGGAGGAACCCCGGGGGATGAGCAGTTCTTC; CDR3: CASSVGGGTPGDEQFF; V: TRBV9; D: .; size: .; J: TRBJ2-1
DNA: TGCGCCAGCAGGCGGGACAGTAATGAAAAACTGTTTTTT; CDR3: CASRRDSNEKLFF; V: TRBV10-1; D: TRBD1; size: .; J: TRBJ1-4
DNA: TGTGCCAGTAGTCTACGACAGGAGAATCAGCCCCAGCATTTT; CDR3: CASSLRQENQPQHF; V: TRBV19; D: .; size: once; J: TRBJ1-5
DNA: TGTGCCAGCAGCCAAAAACTTGCAGATACGCAGTATTTT; CDR3: CASSQKLADTQYF; V: TRBV4-2; D: .; size: .; J: TRBJ2-3
DNA: TGTGCCAGCAGCATTCCCGGGACAAACAATCAGCCCCAGCATTTT; CDR3: CASSIPGTNNQPQHF; V: TRBV5-8; D: .; size: .; J: TRBJ1-5
DNA: TGTGCCAGCAGTTCAGCGGGTCCTTTAGCAGATACGCAGTATTTT; CDR3: CASSSAGPLADTQYF; V: TRBV28; D: .; size: many; J: TRBJ2-3